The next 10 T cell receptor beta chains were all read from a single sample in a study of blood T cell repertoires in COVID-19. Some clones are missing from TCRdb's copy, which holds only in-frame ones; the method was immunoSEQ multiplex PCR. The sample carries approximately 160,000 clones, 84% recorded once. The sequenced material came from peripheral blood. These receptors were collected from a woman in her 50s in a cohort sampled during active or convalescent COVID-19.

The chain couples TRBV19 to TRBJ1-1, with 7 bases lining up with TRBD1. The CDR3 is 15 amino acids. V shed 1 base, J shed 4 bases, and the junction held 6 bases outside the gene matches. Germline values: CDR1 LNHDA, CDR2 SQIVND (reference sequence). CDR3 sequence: CASSIGWQGVTEAFF. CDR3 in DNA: TGTGCCAGTAGTATAGGTTGGCAGGGGGTCACTGAAGCTTTCTTT.

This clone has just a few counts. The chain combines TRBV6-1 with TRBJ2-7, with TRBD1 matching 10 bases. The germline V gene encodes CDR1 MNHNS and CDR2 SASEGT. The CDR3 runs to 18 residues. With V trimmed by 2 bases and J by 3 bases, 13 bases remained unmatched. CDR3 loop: CASSEFPTGGAFLYEQYF. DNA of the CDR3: TGTGCCAGCAGTGAATTCCCGACAGGGGGCGCGTTTCTCTACGAGCAGTACTTC.

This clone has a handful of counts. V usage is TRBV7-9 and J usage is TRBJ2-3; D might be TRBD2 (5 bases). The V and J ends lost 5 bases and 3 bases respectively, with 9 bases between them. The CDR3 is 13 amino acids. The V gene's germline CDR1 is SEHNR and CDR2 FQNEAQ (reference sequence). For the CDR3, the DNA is TGTGCCAGCAGCCCTTCGGGGACAGATACGCAGTATTTT. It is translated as CASSPSGTDTQYF.

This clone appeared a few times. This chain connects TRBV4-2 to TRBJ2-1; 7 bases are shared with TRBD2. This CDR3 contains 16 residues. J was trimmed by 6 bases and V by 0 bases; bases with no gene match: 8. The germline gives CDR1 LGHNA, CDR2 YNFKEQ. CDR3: CASSQDYGRGGNEQFF. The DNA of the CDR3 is TGTGCCAGCAGCCAAGATTATGGGCGCGGGGGCAATGAGCAGTTCTTC.

The chain's CDR3 is CASSLAPTGGSGNTIYF. The CDR3 DNA follows: TGTGCCAGCAGCTTAGCGCCAACAGGGGGCTCTGGAAACACCATATATTTT. The V call is TRBV7-2, the J call TRBJ1-3; 8 positions agree with TRBD1. Germline V lookup: CDR1 SGHTA, CDR2 FQGNSA. Trimming cost V 0 bases and J 0 bases; bases outside gene matches: 4. The CDR3 covers 17 residues.

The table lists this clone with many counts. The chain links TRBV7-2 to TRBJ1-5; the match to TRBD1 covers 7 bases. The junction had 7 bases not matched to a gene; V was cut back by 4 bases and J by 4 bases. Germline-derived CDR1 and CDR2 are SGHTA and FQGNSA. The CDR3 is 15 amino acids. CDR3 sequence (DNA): TGTGCCAGCAGCTGGGACAGCCGTGGGAATCAGCCCCAGCATTTT. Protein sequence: CASSWDSRGNQPQHF. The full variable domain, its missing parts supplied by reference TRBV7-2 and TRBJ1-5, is GAGVSQSPSNKVTEKGKDVELRCDPISGHTALYWYRQSLGQGLEFLIYFQGNSAPDKSGLPSDRFSAERTGGSVSTLTIQRTQQEDSAVYLCASSWDSRGNQPQHFGDGTRLSIL.

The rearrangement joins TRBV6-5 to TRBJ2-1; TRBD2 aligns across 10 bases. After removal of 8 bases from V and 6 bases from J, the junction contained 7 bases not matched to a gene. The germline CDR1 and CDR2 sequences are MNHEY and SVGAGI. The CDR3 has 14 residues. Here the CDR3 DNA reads TGTGCCAGCGCCCGTAGCGGGGGGCCCAATGAGCAGTTCTTC. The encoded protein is CASARSGGPNEQFF.

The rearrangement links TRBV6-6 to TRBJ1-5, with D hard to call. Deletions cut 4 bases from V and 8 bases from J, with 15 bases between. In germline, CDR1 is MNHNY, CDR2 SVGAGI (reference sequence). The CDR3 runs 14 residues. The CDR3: CASSFDQFFKPQHF. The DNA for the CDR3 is TGTGCCAGCAGTTTCGATCAGTTTTTCAAGCCCCAGCATTTT.

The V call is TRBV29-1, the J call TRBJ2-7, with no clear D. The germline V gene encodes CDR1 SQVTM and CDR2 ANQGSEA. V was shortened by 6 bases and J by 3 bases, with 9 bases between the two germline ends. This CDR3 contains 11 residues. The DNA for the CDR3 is TGCAGCGTCCGAGTAAGCTACGAGCAGTACTTC. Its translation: CSVRVSYEQYF.

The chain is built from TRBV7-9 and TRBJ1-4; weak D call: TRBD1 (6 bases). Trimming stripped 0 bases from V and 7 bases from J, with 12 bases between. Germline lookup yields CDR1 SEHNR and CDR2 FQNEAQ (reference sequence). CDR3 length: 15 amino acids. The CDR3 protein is CASSLAPGGGEKLFF. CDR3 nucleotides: TGTGCCAGCAGCTTAGCGCCTGGGGGCGGTGAAAAACTGTTTTTT. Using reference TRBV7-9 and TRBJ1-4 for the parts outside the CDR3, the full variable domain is DTGVSQNPRHKITKRGQNVTFRCDPISEHNRLYWYRQTLGQGPEFLTYFQNEAQLEKSRLLSDRFSAERPKGSFSTLEIQRTEQGDSAMYLCASSLAPGGGEKLFFGSGTQLSVL.